This entry features one T cell receptor beta chain sequence. CDR1 and CDR2 from the germline V gene are MNHEY and SVGAGI. CDR3 length: 13 amino acids. V shed 0 bases and J shed 10 bases, with 10 bases lying between them. This entry belongs to a study of radiotherapy plus CTLA-4 blockade in lung cancer. The repertoire was sequenced with immunoSEQ multiplex PCR; TCRdb's copy has only in-frame clones and lacks some. The sample shows about 77,000 clones, around 74% of them seen only once. The material sequenced was peripheral blood, taken from a patient treated with radiotherapy plus ipilimumab. The TCR sequence derives from a human donor with non-small cell lung cancer whose response to radiotherapy plus ipilimumab could not be evaluated. The V call is TRBV6-5, the J call TRBJ2-1; D is uncertain. The CDR3, as DNA: TGTGCCAGCAGTTACTCGACGGGTTCCGAGCAGTTCTTC. It codes for CASSYSTGSEQFF.